This T cell receptor beta chain was found in a study of T cell changes during pregnancy in multiple sclerosis. J lost 2 bases, V lost 3 bases, and 0 bases had no gene match. The CDR3 totals 13 residues. Germline CDR1 reads SGHNT; CDR2 reads YYREEE (reference sequence). The method was immunoSEQ multiplex PCR; TCRdb's version includes in-frame clones alone and lacks a portion of them. The sample includes over 60,000 clones, 91% seen only once; the top ten take roughly 0.7%. The TCR comes from a female donor in good health, enrolled as a control in a pregnancy study. This rearrangement joins TRBV5-4 to TRBJ2-5; 8 bases align to TRBD1. The material sequenced was peripheral blood, taken in the third trimester of pregnancy. CDR3 nucleotides: TGTGCCAGCAGCTGGGACAGGCAAGAGACCCAGTACTTC. Amino acids: CASSWDRQETQYF. The full variable domain, rest sourced from reference TRBV5-4 and TRBJ2-5, is ETGVTQSPTHLIKTRGQQVTLRCSSQSGHNTVSWYQQALGQGPQFIFQYYREEENGRGNFPPRFSGLQFPNYSSELNVNALELDDSALYLCASSWDRQETQYFGPGTRLLVL.